The sequence of this T cell receptor (beta chain) was determined in a study of T cell changes during pregnancy in multiple sclerosis. Here immunoSEQ multiplex PCR was the method, and the copy in TCRdb shows in-frame clones only, minus some. The repertoire has over 30,000 clones, 80% to 90% of them found once; the top ten carry around 3.3%. V was shortened by 0 bases and J by 7 bases, with 16 bases between the two germline ends. The CDR3 runs to 17 residues. Germline CDR1 reads KGHSY; CDR2 reads FQNENV. The input for sequencing was CD8+ T cells from peripheral blood mononuclear cells, taken in the third trimester of pregnancy. This receptor was taken from a female donor with multiple sclerosis, enrolled in a pregnancy study. The chain recombines TRBV16 with TRBJ1-6, with TRBD1 as a possible D gene (6 bases). The CDR3 protein is CASSQSGATSGNSPLHF. The DNA for the CDR3 is TGTGCCAGCAGCCAATCGGGGGCAACCTCGGGAAATTCACCCCTCCACTTT.